The rows below give T cell receptor beta chains drawn from one sample of a study of shared clonotypes between healthy human individuals. Clones were sequenced by immunoSEQ multiplex PCR, and TCRdb holds only the in-frame ones, with some missing. This sample has 500,000 to 700,000 clones, with approximately 96% found just once. Sample: naive CD8+ T cells sorted from blood. These receptor sequences come from a woman in her 30s in good health. The CDR3 runs from the conserved cysteine through the conserved F or W. Fields, in order: J gene, clone size, V gene, D gene, CDR3 DNA, CDR3 protein. The D gene is left open where the match is weak. The size of a clone is reported for some rows only, either as once, few or many, or as a class for expanded clones.

J: TRBJ2-7; size: -; V: TRBV4-1; D: TRBD2; DNA: TGCGCCAGCAGTCAGAGTAGGACTAGCGGAACCGAGCAGTACTTC; CDR3: CASSQSRTSGTEQYF
J: TRBJ2-7; size: -; V: TRBV5-6; D: -; DNA: TGTGCCAGCAGCTTGGGAACGCAATCCTACGAGCAGTACTTC; CDR3: CASSLGTQSYEQYF
J: TRBJ2-1; size: -; V: TRBV4-1; D: -; DNA: TGCGCCAGCAGCCACGGACTTACCTACAATGAGCAGTTCTTC; CDR3: CASSHGLTYNEQFF
J: TRBJ2-7; size: -; V: TRBV6-4; D: -; DNA: TGTGCTACCCTCATGACCCCTATCTCCTACGAGCAGTACTTC; CDR3: CATLMTPISYEQYF
J: TRBJ2-7; size: -; V: TRBV20-1; D: -; DNA: TGCAGTGCTAGAGAGGTCCACGAGCAGTACTTC; CDR3: CSAREVHEQYF
J: TRBJ1-2; size: once; V: TRBV19; D: -; DNA: TGTGCCAGTAGTATAGGGACGGATCGCTATGGCTACACCTTC; CDR3: CASSIGTDRYGYTF
J: TRBJ2-5; size: -; V: TRBV11-2; D: -; DNA: TGTGCCAGCAGCTTAGATCCGGCGGGACAAGAGACCCAGTACTTC; CDR3: CASSLDPAGQETQYF
J: TRBJ2-2; size: once; V: TRBV15; D: -; DNA: TGTGCCACCAGCAGGGGCCTAGCGAACACCGGGGAGCTGTTTTTT; CDR3: CATSRGLANTGELFF
J: TRBJ2-4; size: -; V: TRBV5-6; D: -; DNA: TGTGCCAGCAGCTTGGGGCATCCAAACATTCAGTACTTC; CDR3: CASSLGHPNIQYF
J: TRBJ2-7; size: -; V: TRBV4-1; D: TRBD1; DNA: TGCGCCAGCAGCCAGGGGACAGGGAAAGTTTATGCCTACGAGCAGTACTTC; CDR3: CASSQGTGKVYAYEQYF
J: TRBJ1-1; size: -; V: TRBV19; D: -; DNA: TGTGCCAGTAGCAAGGCGTACACTGAAGCTTTCTTT; CDR3: CASSKAYTEAFF
J: TRBJ1-2; size: once; V: TRBV29-1; D: TRBD1; DNA: TGCAGCGTTGAAGATGACAGGGGTTACGGCTACACCTTC; CDR3: CSVEDDRGYGYTF
J: TRBJ1-1; size: -; V: TRBV28; D: -; DNA: TGTGCCACGACCGACCCTGGGGACACTGAAGCTTTCTTT; CDR3: CATTDPGDTEAFF
J: TRBJ2-7; size: -; V: TRBV27; D: -; DNA: TGTGCCAGCAGTTTTCAGACCCCGACGAGGGGCGAGCAGTACTTC; CDR3: CASSFQTPTRGEQYF
J: TRBJ2-5; size: -; V: TRBV4-2; D: TRBD2; DNA: TGTGCCAGCAGCCAAGAGGGGGAGGGGACCCAAGAGACCCAGTACTTC; CDR3: CASSQEGEGTQETQYF
J: TRBJ2-7; size: -; V: TRBV5-1; D: -; DNA: TGCGCCAGCAGCTCAGAGTCCTACCCCTACGAGCAGTACTTC; CDR3: CASSSESYPYEQYF
J: TRBJ2-5; size: once; V: TRBV2; D: -; DNA: TGTGCCAGCAGTGAAGGGACAGAAGAGACCCAGTACTTC; CDR3: CASSEGTEETQYF
J: TRBJ1-2; size: -; V: TRBV5-1; D: -; DNA: TGCGCCAGCAGCTTGGGGACGCCGGACTTATATGGCTACACCTTC; CDR3: CASSLGTPDLYGYTF
J: TRBJ2-3; size: once; V: TRBV7-9; D: -; DNA: TGTGCCAGCAGCTTATACAACAGTACCACAGATACGCAGTATTTT; CDR3: CASSLYNSTTDTQYF
J: TRBJ1-1; size: -; V: TRBV12-5; D: TRBD1; DNA: TGTGCTAGTGGTCTAACAGGGGGAGACACTGAAGCTTTCTTT; CDR3: CASGLTGGDTEAFF
J: TRBJ1-1; size: -; V: TRBV28; D: -; DNA: TGTGCCAGCAGTCCACAGGGAGACACTGAAGCTTTCTTT; CDR3: CASSPQGDTEAFF
J: TRBJ1-5; size: -; V: TRBV4-1; D: -; DNA: TGCGCCAGCAGCCAAAGGGGCAGTCAGCCCCAGCATTTT; CDR3: CASSQRGSQPQHF
J: TRBJ1-1; size: -; V: TRBV7-9; D: -; DNA: TGTGCCAGCAGCTCATTAGTGGGGTACACTGAAGCTTTCTTT; CDR3: CASSSLVGYTEAFF
J: TRBJ1-4; size: -; V: TRBV4-1; D: -; DNA: TGCGCCAGCAGAACTGTTCTCAGTGATGAAAAACTGTTTTTT; CDR3: CASRTVLSDEKLFF
J: TRBJ1-1; size: -; V: TRBV5-4; D: TRBD1; DNA: TGTGCCAGCAGCTTGGGGGACAGGGGACCCCACACTGAAGCTTTCTTT; CDR3: CASSLGDRGPHTEAFF
J: TRBJ1-5; size: once; V: TRBV11-3; D: -; DNA: TGTGCCAGCAGCTTATGCAGAGGCAGGGCGAGGAACAATCAGCCCCAGCATTTT; CDR3: CASSLCRGRARNNQPQHF
J: TRBJ1-1; size: -; V: TRBV25-1; D: -; DNA: TGTGCCAGCCCCTTGCCCCCGGCCAACACTGAAGCTTTCTTT; CDR3: CASPLPPANTEAFF
J: TRBJ2-7; size: -; V: TRBV27; D: -; DNA: TGTGCCAGCAGTTTGCTGGCCAGGGTCGACGAGCAGTACTTC; CDR3: CASSLLARVDEQYF
J: TRBJ1-6; size: -; V: TRBV19; D: -; DNA: TGTGCCAGTAGTATCCCCTGGGTGGAGACGGAAAATTCACCCCTCCACTTT; CDR3: CASSIPWVETENSPLHF
J: TRBJ2-2; size: -; V: TRBV4-2; D: -; DNA: TGTGCCAGCAGCCAAGATTGGGCAGGGGAGAACACCGGGGAGCTGTTTTTT; CDR3: CASSQDWAGENTGELFF
J: TRBJ2-7; size: once; V: TRBV5-1; D: -; DNA: TGCGCCAGCAGCTTAAGGGGAGAGGGGTACGAGCAGTACTTC; CDR3: CASSLRGEGYEQYF
J: TRBJ2-5; size: -; V: TRBV10-3; D: -; DNA: TGTGCCATCAGTGAGTCGTACTCACAAGAGACCCAGTACTTC; CDR3: CAISESYSQETQYF
J: TRBJ2-1; size: -; V: TRBV25-1; D: -; DNA: TGTGCCAGCAGTGCTCAGGGATACAATGAGCAGTTCTTC; CDR3: CASSAQGYNEQFF
J: TRBJ1-1; size: -; V: TRBV28; D: -; DNA: TGTGCCAGCAACCCCAACACGGGGCACACTGAAGCTTTCTTT; CDR3: CASNPNTGHTEAFF
J: TRBJ2-5; size: -; V: TRBV27; D: -; DNA: TGTGCCAGCAGTTTAATTGGGGCCGGTGAAGAGACCCAGTACTTC; CDR3: CASSLIGAGEETQYF
J: TRBJ2-7; size: -; V: TRBV6-5; D: TRBD2; DNA: TGTGCCAGCAGTGGTCTAGCGGGAGGGCCGGTCGAGCAGTACTTC; CDR3: CASSGLAGGPVEQYF
J: TRBJ2-7; size: -; V: TRBV29-1; D: -; DNA: TGCAGCGTCAGGGAGTCCTACGAGCAGTACTTC; CDR3: CSVRESYEQYF
J: TRBJ2-2; size: -; V: TRBV28; D: -; DNA: TGTGCCAGCAGTTTAATAGCAGGGCCGAACACCGGGGAGCTGTTTTTT; CDR3: CASSLIAGPNTGELFF
J: TRBJ1-2; size: few; V: TRBV4-1; D: TRBD1; DNA: TGCGCCAGCAGCCAAGAGCCGACAGGGGGCGCGAATGGCTACACCTTC; CDR3: CASSQEPTGGANGYTF
J: TRBJ2-2; size: once; V: TRBV19; D: TRBD2; DNA: TGTGCCAGTACTAGCGGGAGACGGGTTGTTAACACCGGGGAGCTGTTTTTT; CDR3: CASTSGRRVVNTGELFF
J: TRBJ1-5; size: -; V: TRBV28; D: -; DNA: TGTGCCAGCTCTACATCTTTTCTCGGCGATAGCAATCAGCCCCAGCATTTT; CDR3: CASSTSFLGDSNQPQHF
J: TRBJ2-7; size: -; V: TRBV13; D: TRBD2; DNA: TGTGCCAGCAGCTTAGGAGCGGGAGCGGGCGAGCAGTACTTC; CDR3: CASSLGAGAGEQYF
J: TRBJ2-7; size: -; V: TRBV15; D: TRBD2; DNA: TGTGCCACCAGCAGGACTAGCAGCTACGAGCAGTACTTC; CDR3: CATSRTSSYEQYF
J: TRBJ1-1; size: once; V: TRBV5-4; D: TRBD1; DNA: TGTGCCAGCAGCGGGACAGGGCTTAACACTGAAGCTTTCTTT; CDR3: CASSGTGLNTEAFF
J: TRBJ1-4; size: -; V: TRBV28; D: -; DNA: TGTGCCAGCAGTGAGACCAGCAGCACTAATGAAAAACTGTTTTTT; CDR3: CASSETSSTNEKLFF
J: TRBJ1-5; size: once; V: TRBV27; D: -; DNA: TGTGCCAGCAGTTTCGGGAGGGATCAGCCCCAGCATTTT; CDR3: CASSFGRDQPQHF
J: TRBJ1-5; size: -; V: TRBV6-5; D: -; DNA: TGTGCCAGCAGTTACGACAGCAATCAGCCCCAGCATTTT; CDR3: CASSYDSNQPQHF